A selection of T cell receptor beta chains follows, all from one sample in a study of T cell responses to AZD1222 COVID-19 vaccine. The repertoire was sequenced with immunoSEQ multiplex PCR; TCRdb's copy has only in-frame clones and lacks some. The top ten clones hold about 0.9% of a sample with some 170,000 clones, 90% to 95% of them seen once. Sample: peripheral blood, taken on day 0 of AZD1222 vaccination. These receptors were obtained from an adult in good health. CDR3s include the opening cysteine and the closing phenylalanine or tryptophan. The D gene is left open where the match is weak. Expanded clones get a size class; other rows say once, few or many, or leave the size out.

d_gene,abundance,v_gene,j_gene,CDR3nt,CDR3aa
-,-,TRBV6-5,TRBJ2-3,TGTGCCAGCATCGAAGGGGCAGGGGCAGATACGCAGTATTTT,CASIEGAGADTQYF
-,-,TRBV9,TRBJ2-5,TGTGCCAGCAGCGTAGGAGGAGGGGGAGAGACCCAGTACTTC,CASSVGGGGETQYF
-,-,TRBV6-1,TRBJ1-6,TGTGCCAGCAGTGAATGGTGGAGCTCACCCCTCCACTTT,CASSEWWSSPLHF
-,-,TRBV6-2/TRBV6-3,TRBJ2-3,TGTGCCAGCAGTCAGGCTAGCGCTGGCACAGATACGCAGTATTTT,CASSQASAGTDTQYF
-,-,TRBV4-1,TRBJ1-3,TGCGCCAGCAGCCAAGATGGGTCCGGGGTGTTCTCTGGAAACACCATATATTTT,CASSQDGSGVFSGNTIYF
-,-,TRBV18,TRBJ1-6,TGTGCCAGCTCACCCCCGGACATCTATAAGTCACCCCTCCACTTT,CASSPPDIYKSPLHF
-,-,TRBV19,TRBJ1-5,TGTGCCAGTAGTATAGAGGCTAATAGCAATCAGCCCCAGCATTTT,CASSIEANSNQPQHF
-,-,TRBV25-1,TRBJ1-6,TGTGCCAGCAGAACCTCGGGTAATTCACCCCTCCACTTT,CASRTSGNSPLHF
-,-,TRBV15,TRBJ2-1,TGTGCCACCAGCAGAGATGCCCGGGGATTCAATGAGCAGTTCTTC,CATSRDARGFNEQFF
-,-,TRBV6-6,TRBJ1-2,TGTGCCAGCAGACCCGGGTCTCAAATTAACTATGGCTACACCTTC,CASRPGSQINYGYTF
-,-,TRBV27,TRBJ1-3,TGTGCCAGCAGTTTGACTTTATCTGGAAACACCATATATTTT,CASSLTLSGNTIYF
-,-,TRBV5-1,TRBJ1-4,TGCGCCAGCAGCTTGAACGGCGGGGAAAAACTGTTTTTT,CASSLNGGEKLFF
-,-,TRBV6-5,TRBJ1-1,TGTGCCAGCAGTTACCAGGGGCCGAACACTGAAGCTTTCTTT,CASSYQGPNTEAFF
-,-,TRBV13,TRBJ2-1,TGTGCCAGCAGCTTAGAAGTGTCCACTGAGCAGTTCTTC,CASSLEVSTEQFF
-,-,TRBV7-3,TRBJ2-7,TGTGCCAGCATTCCCGCCCTGTCGCCCCCCCGATCCTACGAGCAGTACTTC,CASIPALSPPRSYEQYF
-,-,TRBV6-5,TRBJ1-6,TGTGCCAGCGCTCTTCAGGCAGGCTTGGGTTCACCCCTCCACTTT,CASALQAGLGSPLHF
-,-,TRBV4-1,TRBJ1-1,TGCGCCAGCAGCCAAGTTGATGGCCTCTTAGGGGAGAACACTGAAGCTTTCTTT,CASSQVDGLLGENTEAFF
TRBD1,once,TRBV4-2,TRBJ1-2,TGTGCCAGCAGCCAAGGGGACAGAACATATGGCTACACCTTC,CASSQGDRTYGYTF
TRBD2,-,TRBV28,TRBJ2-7,TGTGCCAGCTTAGGCGGGGGGGCCTACGAGCAGTACTTC,CASLGGGAYEQYF
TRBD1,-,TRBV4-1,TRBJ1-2,TGCGCCAGCAGCCACAGGGACAGGGGGCCGGGCTACACCTTC,CASSHRDRGPGYTF
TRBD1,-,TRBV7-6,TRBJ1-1,TGTGCCAGCAGTTATGGGACAGGGTCGGACACTGAAGCTTTCTTT,CASSYGTGSDTEAFF
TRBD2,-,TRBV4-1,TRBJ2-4,TGCGCTCACTCCCGGGATAGCGGGACGCTAGCCAAAAACATTCAGTACTTC,CAHSRDSGTLAKNIQYF
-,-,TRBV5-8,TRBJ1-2,TGTGCCAGCAGCTTGGTCGGAGCTAACTATGGCTACACCTTC,CASSLVGANYGYTF
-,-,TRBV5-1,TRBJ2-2,TGCGCCAGCAGTCTAGGTCACATTGGAACCGGGGAGCTGTTTTTT,CASSLGHIGTGELFF
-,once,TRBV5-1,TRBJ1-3,TGCGCCAGCAGCTTGTGGGGGGGCGTTGGAAACACCATATATTTT,CASSLWGGVGNTIYF
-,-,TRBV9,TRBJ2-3,TGTGCCAGCAGCGTTGCAGGGGTTCCTGCAGATACGCAGTATTTT,CASSVAGVPADTQYF
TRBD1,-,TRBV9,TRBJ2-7,TGTGCCAGCAGCGTAGATGGTCAGGGGGCATACTACGAGCAGTACTTC,CASSVDGQGAYYEQYF
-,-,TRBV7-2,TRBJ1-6,TGTGCCAGCAGCTTAGTGGGGGTGGATTCACCCCTCCACTTT,CASSLVGVDSPLHF
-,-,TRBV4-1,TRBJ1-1,TGCGCCAGCAGCCGAGGAATCCAGGAGGGCACTGAAGCTTTCTTT,CASSRGIQEGTEAFF
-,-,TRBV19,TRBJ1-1,TGTGCCAGTAGTATAGGGGGTGAGGCTTTCTTT,CASSIGGEAFF
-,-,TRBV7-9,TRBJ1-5,TGTGCCAGCAGCTTACAGTCAGGACAGCCCCAGCATTTT,CASSLQSGQPQHF
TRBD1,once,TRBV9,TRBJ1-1,TGTGCCAGCAGCGAAAGCCCGGGACAGCTTACCCCTGAAGCTTTCTTT,CASSESPGQLTPEAFF
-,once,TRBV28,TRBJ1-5,TGTGCCAGCAGTTCCCCCCGGGAGGAAGTAAACAATCAGCCCCAGCATTTT,CASSSPREEVNNQPQHF
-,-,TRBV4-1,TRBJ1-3,TGCGCCAGCAGCCAAGTAGTGGACAGAGCAACTGGAAACACCATATATTTT,CASSQVVDRATGNTIYF
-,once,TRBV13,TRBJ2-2,TGTGCCAGCAGCTCCGGACGGAACACCGGGGAGCTGTTTTTT,CASSSGRNTGELFF